This TCR beta chain was captured by sequencing in a study of T-cell reconstitution after alpha-beta-depleted transplantation in children. Study outcomes and limitations: T-cell numbers and diversity one year post-transplant derived largely from freshly generated T cells. At day 60, the high TCRbeta diversity found in some patients originated from recipient T cells and thymic progenitors that had survived. Expanded clones from the graft, numbering several hundred, reportedly supplied alpha-beta T cells about two months after transplant.

Molecular barcoding with unique molecular identifiers was used for the TCRbeta library. In TCRdb, the PCR reads were re-called with MiXCR into one record per CDR3 protein. Of around 490,000 distinct CDR3 sequences in the sample, roughly 11% were seen once. The CDR3 runs to 18 residues. Germline V CDR1 and CDR2: MDHEN, SYDVKM. V was cut by 3 bases and J by 4 bases, with 21 bases left in between. This clonotype was seen a handful of times. Its target is not known. The gene calls are TRBV28 and TRBJ2-2, with a possible D match to TRBD1 (5 bases). Specimen: PBMCs, mostly from graft donor cells, collected 180 days after TCRalphabeta/CD19-depleted stem cell transplant. This TCR came from a female patient under 10 years old who had a stem cell transplant for aplastic anemia, so the T cells may come from the graft donor. The CDR3 DNA reads as TGTGCCAGCAGTTTCTTTCCGGACATATTAAGGTCCACCGGGGAGCTGTTTTTT. The encoded protein is CASSFFPDILRSTGELFF.